The 27 T cell receptor beta chains given below trace back to one sample, sequenced in a study of a mutant IDH1 vaccine in newly diagnosed glioma. These receptors have no identified antigens. Regarding time point: week 35, safety follow-up. Vaccinated patients received 300 ug of mutant IDH1 20-mer peptide per dose, with topical imiquimod. Method: immunoSEQ multiplex PCR; TCRdb's copy keeps in-frame clones and lacks some. The sample consists of approximately 50,000 clones, about 86% of them appearing once. The source was PBMCs, collected from a glioma patient whose treatment included an IDH1 peptide vaccine. Every receptor here comes from a man aged 40-50 years with glioma.

The chain is built from TRBV6-4 and TRBJ2-1; D is uncertain. Between the trimmed V and J ends, which lost 2 bases and 8 bases, there was a span of 10 bases. The CDR3 loop spans 13 amino acids. Germline V gene sequence: CDR1 MRHNA, CDR2 SNTAGT. The CDR3 sequence is CASSDRASHEQFF. The CDR3, as DNA: TGTGCCAGCAGTGACCGAGCTTCCCATGAGCAGTTCTTC.

CDR3 DNA: TGCAGCGTTGAAACCAGGACCCCCCTCTATGGCTACACCTTC. It codes for CSVETRTPLYGYTF. This sequence joins TRBV29-1 and TRBJ1-2; D is unresolved. This CDR3 comprises 14 residues. Trimming shortened V by 2 bases and J by 4 bases, and 14 bases separated the two germline ends. Per germline, CDR1 SQVTM and CDR2 ANQGSEA.

The chain joins TRBV25-1 to TRBJ2-2; 9 nucleotides line up with TRBD1. The CDR3 runs to 15 residues. Germline V CDR1 and CDR2: MGHDK, SYGVNS. V trimming: 4 bases; J trimming: 5 bases; junction bases outside the gene matches: 5. The CDR3 reads CASSGGGTGTGELFF. CDR3 sequence (DNA): TGTGCCAGCAGTGGTGGGGGGACAGGGACCGGGGAGCTGTTTTTT.

V is TRBV18 and J is TRBJ1-5; TRBD1 agrees at 8 bases. The junction had 7 bases not matched to a gene; V was cut back by 5 bases and J by 4 bases. The CDR3 is 15 residues long. Germline V lookup: CDR1 KGHSH, CDR2 LQKENI. CDR3 DNA: TGTGCCAGCTCAACCGACAGGGGTCTTAATCAGCCCCAGCATTTT. As protein: CASSTDRGLNQPQHF. Combining the CDR3 with reference TRBV18 and TRBJ1-5 gives the whole variable domain NAGVMQNPRHLVRRRGQEARLRCSPMKGHSHVYWYRQLPEEGLKFMVYLQKENIIDESGMPKERFSAEFPKEGPSILRIQQVVRGDSAAYFCASSTDRGLNQPQHFGDGTRLSIL.

This chain connects TRBV9 to TRBJ1-2; D is unresolved. The ends were cut back, 0 bases at V and 4 bases at J, with 10 bases in the middle. The germline V gene has CDR1 SGDLS and CDR2 YYNGEE. There are 14 residues in the CDR3. The CDR3 nucleotides read TGTGCCAGCAGCGTAGATGTCGGGGTCTATGGCTACACCTTC. This gives the protein CASSVDVGVYGYTF.

This sequence joins TRBV19 and TRBJ2-7; 7 bases align to TRBD2. This CDR3 has 13 residues. CDR1 is LNHDA, CDR2 SQIVND, per germline (reference sequence). The J segment lost 1 base and the V segment lost 8 bases, leaving 5 bases of the junction unmatched. The CDR3 bases are TGTGCCAGTTGGGGGGGAGGTTCCTACGAGCAGTACTTC. It encodes CASWGGGSYEQYF.

The gene calls are TRBV5-1 and TRBJ2-5, with 7 bases aligning to TRBD2. The CDR3 extends over 15 amino acids. Germline V CDR1 and CDR2: SGHRS, YFSETQ. The ends lost 3 bases at V and 5 bases at J; junction bases unmatched: 10. The CDR3 coding sequence is TGCGCCAGCAGCTCTGAGCGGGAAGGTAGGGAGACCCAGTACTTC. This codes for CASSSEREGRETQYF.

The chain recombines TRBV10-3 with TRBJ1-3; no definite D call. This CDR3 has 13 amino acids. The V gene lost 2 bases and the J gene lost 3 bases, with 5 bases spanning the gap. Germline CDR1 ENHRY, CDR2 SYGVKD. The CDR3 DNA sequence: TGTGCCATCAGTGAGCCTGGTGGAAACACCATATATTTT. This sequence encodes CAISEPGGNTIYF.

The chain joins TRBV4-3 to TRBJ2-1; TRBD2 aligns across 10 bases. Germline CDR1 reads LGHNA; CDR2 reads YSLEER. After removal of 5 bases from V and 7 bases from J, the junction contained 14 bases not matched to a gene. The CDR3 has 17 residues. This chain's CDR3 is CASSGTTSGSVGNEQFF. Written as DNA, the CDR3 is TGCGCCAGCAGCGGGACGACTAGCGGGTCCGTCGGGAATGAGCAGTTCTTC.

V gene TRBV6-6 combines with J gene TRBJ2-7, with D possibly TRBD2 on 6 matching bases. The CDR3 totals 14 residues. The germline V gene has CDR1 MNHNY and CDR2 SVGAGI (reference sequence). Between the trimmed V and J ends, which lost 0 bases and 3 bases, there was a span of 9 bases. The CDR3 region is CASSYSGDFYEQYF. The CDR3, as DNA: TGTGCCAGCAGTTACTCGGGGGACTTCTACGAGCAGTACTTC.

The rearrangement uses TRBV10-3 and TRBJ2-7; D is unclear. The CDR3 totals 15 residues. V was clipped by 3 bases and J by 3 bases, with 15 bases between them. Germline CDR1 ENHRY, CDR2 SYGVKD. Here the CDR3 DNA reads TGTGCCATCAGTGAAGTGCGTGAGACTCACTACGAGCAGTACTTC. Translating it yields CAISEVRETHYEQYF.

The gene calls are TRBV15 and TRBJ1-4; D might be TRBD1 (5 bases). Germline V CDR1 and CDR2: LNHNV, YYDKDF (reference sequence). The CDR3 loop spans 15 amino acids. Trimming shortened V by 0 bases and J by 5 bases, and 10 bases separated the two germline ends. This CDR3 is CATSRDGRTNEKLFF. CDR3 DNA sequence: TGTGCCACCAGCAGAGATGGGCGGACAAATGAAAAACTGTTTTTT.

The V and J genes are TRBV6-1 and TRBJ1-5; TRBD1 agrees at 7 bases. This CDR3 region has 14 residues. Germline trimming cut 4 bases from V and 4 bases from J; bases unmatched to any gene: 4. The germline gives CDR1 MNHNS, CDR2 SASEGT. Here the CDR3 reads CASSGQGGNQPQHF. The CDR3 region has the DNA TGTGCCAGCAGTGGACAGGGAGGTAATCAGCCCCAGCATTTT.

J is TRBJ2-3 and V is TRBV27; D is uncertain. Trimming removed 7 bases from V and 3 bases from J, with 11 bases in between. The germline gives CDR1 MNHEY, CDR2 SMNVEV (reference sequence). The CDR3 has 13 amino acids. The CDR3 sequence: CASKYPVTDTQYF. As DNA, the CDR3 is TGTGCCAGCAAGTACCCTGTAACAGATACGCAGTATTTT.

The rearrangement joins TRBV5-1 to TRBJ2-5; 7 nucleotides agree with TRBD2. There are 15 residues in the CDR3. Germline lookup yields CDR1 SGHRS and CDR2 YFSETQ. The V gene end was trimmed by 5 bases and the J gene end by 5 bases; junction bases not matched to a gene: 12. Here the CDR3 reads CASRYGGRASETQYF. In nucleotides, the CDR3 is TGCGCCAGCAGATATGGGGGGAGGGCCAGTGAGACCCAGTACTTC.

The chain uses TRBV19 and TRBJ2-7; 12 nucleotides line up with TRBD2. Trimming at V came to 7 bases and at J to 5 bases, leaving 9 bases not matched to a gene. CDR3 length: 15 amino acids. Germline V gives CDR1 LNHDA, CDR2 SQIVND (reference sequence). The CDR3 loop is CASTLRLAGAHEQYF. CDR3 nucleotide sequence: TGTGCCAGTACCCTCCGACTAGCGGGAGCCCACGAGCAGTACTTC.

V and J are TRBV2 and TRBJ1-2; maybe TRBD1 (6 bases). Per germline, CDR1 SNHLY and CDR2 FYNNEI. The V gene lost 5 bases and the J gene lost 1 base, with 14 bases spanning the gap. This CDR3 is built from 15 residues. The CDR3 bases are TGTGCCAGCAGTCTCAGGGGAGAGGGTAACTATGGCTACACCTTC. This sequence encodes CASSLRGEGNYGYTF.

The chain combines TRBV11-2 with TRBJ1-1, with 7 bases matching TRBD1. Trimming at V came to 0 bases and at J to 0 bases, leaving 4 bases not matched to a gene. The germline CDR1 and CDR2 sequences are SGHAT and FQNNGV. The CDR3 loop spans 16 amino acids. This CDR3 reads CASSLEWGQMNTEAFF. CDR3 coding DNA: TGTGCCAGCAGCTTAGAATGGGGACAGATGAACACTGAAGCTTTCTTT.

The chain links TRBV18 to TRBJ1-1; D is ambiguous. CDR1 is KGHSH, CDR2 LQKENI, per germline. This CDR3 has 14 residues. With 2 bases removed from V and 6 bases from J, the gap between germline ends came to 13 bases. CDR3 nucleotides: TGTGCCAGCTCACCATTTGAACACTTGGCTGAAGCTTTCTTT. As protein: CASSPFEHLAEAFF.

The V gene is TRBV7-8, the J gene TRBJ2-5, with D uncertain. In germline, CDR1 is SGHVS, CDR2 FQNEAQ. There are 15 residues in the CDR3. The germline V and J ends were trimmed by 1 base and 5 bases, with 14 bases remaining between them. Here the CDR3 reads CASSLGEGPRETQYF. Here the CDR3 DNA reads TGTGCCAGCAGCTTAGGCGAAGGGCCGAGGGAGACCCAGTACTTC.

The sample holds one count of this clone. This sequence joins TRBV5-4 and TRBJ1-5, with a possible D match to TRBD1 (6 bases). Germline V lookup: CDR1 SGHNT, CDR2 YYREEE (reference sequence). This CDR3 is built from 13 residues. The V and J ends lost 3 bases and 9 bases respectively, with 13 bases between them. CDR3 DNA sequence: TGTGCCAGCAGCTGGGGGCTGGTGTCGCCCCAGCATTTT. Its translation is CASSWGLVSPQHF. Together with reference TRBV5-4 and TRBJ1-5, the CDR3 gives the full variable domain: ETGVTQSPTHLIKTRGQQVTLRCSSQSGHNTVSWYQQALGQGPQFIFQYYREEENGRGNFPPRFSGLQFPNYSSELNVNALELDDSALYLCASSWGLVSPQHFGDGTRLSIL.

This chain connects TRBV5-4 to TRBJ1-2, with a weak D call TRBD1 (6 bases). V lost 6 bases to trimming and J lost 3 bases, with 12 bases between them. Germline loops: CDR1 SGHNT, CDR2 YYREEE (reference sequence). This CDR3 is 13 amino acids long. The CDR3 coding sequence is TGTGCCAGCACCCAAGGGGGAGACTATGGCTACACCTTC. It translates to CASTQGGDYGYTF.

This chain connects TRBV6-5 to TRBJ2-1; no clear D. CDR3 length: 13 amino acids. V dropped 7 bases and J dropped 6 bases, with 13 bases sitting between them. From germline, CDR1 is MNHEY and CDR2 SVGAGI. CDR3 sequence: CASKKRVSNEQFF. In nucleotides, the CDR3 is TGTGCCAGCAAAAAGAGAGTGTCCAATGAGCAGTTCTTC.

CDR3 nucleotides: TGTGCCAGCATGAAGGGGTTGAGGAGCACTGAAGCTTTCTTT. As protein: CASMKGLRSTEAFF. The chain links TRBV5-6 to TRBJ1-1, with a tentative D call TRBD1 (5 bases). The CDR3 consists of 14 residues. Between the trimmed V and J ends, which lost 6 bases and 4 bases, there was a span of 16 bases. The V gene's germline CDR1 is SGHDT and CDR2 YYEEEE.

V gene TRBV19 combines with J gene TRBJ2-3; 16 bases line up with TRBD2. J was trimmed by 3 bases and V by 5 bases; bases with no gene match: 8. The CDR3 is made up of 18 amino acids. CDR1 and CDR2 from the germline V gene are LNHDA and SQIVND (reference sequence). The CDR3 reads CASSGTGTSGRGTDTQYF. The CDR3 region has the DNA TGTGCCAGTAGTGGGACCGGGACTAGCGGGAGGGGAACAGATACGCAGTATTTT.

This chain connects TRBV5-4 to TRBJ2-3; D possibly corresponds to TRBD2 (6 bases). This CDR3 has 16 residues. Trimming took off 4 bases at V and 2 bases at J, with 17 bases between the two ends. Germline V lookup: CDR1 SGHNT, CDR2 YYREEE (reference sequence). The CDR3 region has the DNA TGTGCCAGCAGCGGGGCCGCGGGACTTAACACAGATACGCAGTATTTT. Its protein product is CASSGAAGLNTDTQYF.

The V gene is TRBV6-5, the J gene TRBJ2-3; 10 nucleotides match TRBD2. Germline assignment: CDR1 MNHEY and CDR2 SVGAGI. Unmatched junction bases numbered 9, after V lost 6 bases and J lost 6 bases. This CDR3 comprises 15 residues. CDR3 nucleotides: TGTGCCAGCAGGCCCCTAGCGGGAGTTAGTGATACGCAGTATTTT. It encodes CASRPLAGVSDTQYF.